A single sample gave rise to the 27 T cell receptor beta chains below, sequenced in a study of Ad26.COV2.S vaccination and SARS-CoV-2 variants. Profiling relied on immunoSEQ multiplex PCR, and the TCRdb table lists in-frame clones only, not all of them. This table has approximately 500,000 clones, approximately 88% appearing once. Treatment noted: roughly 19 received Ad26.COV2.S at low or high dose, single or two shots; five or six received placebo; per-sample allocation not given. On day 63 after the first injection, vaccine and placebo recipients gave samples. Specimen: peripheral blood, collected in a trial of Ad26.COV2.S vaccine versus placebo. These receptors came from a person between 18 and 60 years old who received the Ad26.COV2.S COVID-19 vaccine or a placebo.

The chain employs TRBV28 and TRBJ1-2; tentatively, D is TRBD1 (6 bases). This CDR3 spans 13 amino acids. The ends were cut back, 1 base at V and 9 bases at J, with 12 bases in the middle. The germline CDR1 and CDR2 sequences are MDHEN and SYDVKM. For the CDR3, the DNA is TGTGCCAGCAGTTTATCGGGGACATTTAGCTACACCTTC. Protein: CASSLSGTFSYTF.

This clone was recorded once. The gene calls are TRBV19 and TRBJ1-2; D gene uncertain. The CDR3 spans 13 residues. The V end was cut by 8 bases, the J end by 6 bases, with 16 bases between. In germline, CDR1 is LNHDA, CDR2 SQIVND (reference sequence). CDR3 DNA sequence: TGTGCCAGTCTAAGTCACTTGCGAAATGGCTACACCTTC. Encoded protein: CASLSHLRNGYTF.

This clone was counted between two and nine times. V and J are TRBV7-9 and TRBJ1-2; D gene unclear. V gave up 3 bases and J gave up 4 bases, with 18 bases separating them. Germline values: CDR1 SEHNR, CDR2 FQNEAQ (reference sequence). CDR3 size: 16 residues. In nucleotides, the CDR3 is TGTGCCAGCAGCTTGGACGGTAGGAGCGGGGTCTATGGCTACACCTTC. This gives the protein CASSLDGRSGVYGYTF. Complete variable domain (other parts from reference TRBV7-9 and TRBJ1-2): DTGVSQNPRHKITKRGQNVTFRCDPISEHNRLYWYRQTLGQGPEFLTYFQNEAQLEKSRLLSDRFSAERPKGSFSTLEIQRTEQGDSAMYLCASSLDGRSGVYGYTFGSGTRLTVV.

The rearrangement links TRBV13 to TRBJ1-1; TRBD1 is a possible D gene (5 bases). Germline CDR1 reads PRHDT; CDR2 reads FYEKMQ (reference sequence). The CDR3 has 12 residues. V dropped 7 bases and J dropped 4 bases, with 10 bases sitting between them. The CDR3 bases are TGTGCCAGCACGTGGGGCGGCACTGAAGCTTTCTTT. Translated: CASTWGGTEAFF.

The chain is built from TRBV4-3 and TRBJ2-1; TRBD2 aligns across 14 bases. Germline V gene data show CDR1 as LGHNA and CDR2 as YSLEER. This CDR3 region has 21 residues. The trim removed 3 bases at V and 0 bases at J, leaving 13 bases unmatched. CDR3 sequence (DNA): TGCGCCAGCAGCCAGCTTCCGGGACTAGCGGGAGTCCCGAGCTCCTACAATGAGCAGTTCTTC. The encoded protein is CASSQLPGLAGVPSSYNEQFF.

This clone appeared a single time. This chain links TRBV29-1 with TRBJ2-1; TRBD2 aligns across 7 bases. With 3 bases clipped from V and 0 bases from J, the junction kept 5 bases outside the gene matches. Germline CDR1 reads SQVTM; CDR2 reads ANQGSEA. This CDR3 contains 15 residues. For the CDR3, the DNA is TGCAGCGTTGATCGCGGGGGAAGCTCCTACAATGAGCAGTTCTTC. This gives the protein CSVDRGGSSYNEQFF.

V and J are TRBV29-1 and TRBJ2-1; no definite D call. V was clipped by 3 bases and J by 5 bases, with 11 bases between them. The CDR3 runs 13 residues. The germline CDR1 and CDR2 sequences are SQVTM and ANQGSEA. For the CDR3, the DNA is TGCAGCGTTGAGCTTAACTGGAACAATGAGCAGTTCTTC. This translates into CSVELNWNNEQFF.

With regard to this clone: The same CDR3 arises from other DNA sequences in this sample as well. The chain combines TRBV11-3 with TRBJ2-1, with D perhaps given as TRBD1 or TRBD2 (5 bases each). V dropped 5 bases and J dropped 0 bases, with 11 bases sitting between them. The CDR3 is 15 residues long. Germline V gene sequence: CDR1 SGHNT, CDR2 YENEEA. CDR3 nucleotide sequence: TGTGCCAGCAGCCCCTCTGGGGGCTCCTACAATGAGCAGTTCTTC. Translation gives CASSPSGGSYNEQFF. The entire variable domain, with the rest obtained from reference TRBV11-3 and TRBJ2-1, is as follows: EAGVVQSPRYKIIEKKQPVAFWCNPISGHNTLYWYLQNLGQGPELLIRYENEEAVDDSQLPKDRFSAERLKGVDSTLKIQPAELGDSAVYLCASSPSGGSYNEQFFGPGTRLTVL.

This chain joins TRBV28 and TRBJ2-1, with 10 nucleotides matching TRBD2. Germline CDR1 reads MDHEN; CDR2 reads SYDVKM. V was pared by 5 bases and J by 10 bases, with 11 bases of the junction left unmatched. The CDR3 totals 15 residues. In nucleotides, the CDR3 is TGTGCCAGCAGTCTAGCGGGAGCCAAGGTCGGGGAGCAGTTCTTC. This encodes CASSLAGAKVGEQFF.

The genes are TRBV11-1 and TRBJ1-1; D remains ambiguous. The CDR3 runs to 13 residues. Trimming took off 0 bases at V and 8 bases at J, with 10 bases between the two ends. The germline CDR1 and CDR2 sequences are SGHAT and FQDESV (reference sequence). The DNA for the CDR3 is TGTGCCAGCAGCTTAGCCCGCCTGGGGGAAGCTTTCTTT. It specifies CASSLARLGEAFF.

The CDR3 coding sequence is TGTGCCAGCAGCCAAGAGGTTTTCCGGGGGGCCGGGGAGCTGTTTTTT. This codes for CASSQEVFRGAGELFF. V is TRBV3-1 (or the pseudogene TRBV3-2) and J is TRBJ2-2; 7 bases line up with TRBD2. The CDR3 covers 16 residues. V lost 0 bases, J lost 6 bases, and 7 bases stayed unmatched. Per germline, CDR1 LGHDT and CDR2 YNNKEL (reference sequence).

The chain is built from TRBV7-3 and TRBJ1-1; 7 positions match TRBD1. Trimming took 2 bases from V and 8 from J; bases not matched to a gene: 8. The CDR3 sequence is 14 residues long. The germline CDR1 and CDR2 sequences are SGHTA and FQGTGA. The CDR3 nucleotides read TGTGCCAGCAGCTTATCAGGGGGTCGAGGCGAAGCTTTCTTT. Translated, it gives CASSLSGGRGEAFF. Full variable domain (rest looked up from reference TRBV7-3 and TRBJ1-1): GAGVSQTPSNKVTEKGKYVELRCDPISGHTALYWYRQSLGQGPEFLIYFQGTGAADDSGLPNDRFFAVRPEGSVSTLKIQRTERGDSAVYLCASSLSGGRGEAFFGQGTRLTVV.

This chain joins TRBV28 and TRBJ1-2; no definite D call. Trimming pared 6 bases from V and 7 bases from J, leaving 12 bases between. The length of the CDR3 is 12 residues. The V gene's germline CDR1 is MDHEN and CDR2 SYDVKM. The CDR3 coding sequence is TGTGCCAGCAGGAAGGATTTGGGTGGCTACACCTTC. Protein: CASRKDLGGYTF.

This clone was picked up one time. This rearrangement joins TRBV7-9 to TRBJ1-2; no firm D call. CDR3 length: 14 residues. CDR1 is SEHNR and CDR2 is FQNEAQ in the germline V gene (reference sequence). V shed 3 bases and J shed 4 bases, with 12 bases lying between them. CDR3 DNA: TGTGCCAGCAGCTTGAGTAGGTCCCGCTATGGCTACACCTTC. This encodes CASSLSRSRYGYTF.

This sequence joins TRBV29-1 and TRBJ2-7, with TRBD2 identical over 8 bases. The CDR3 runs to 14 residues. The trim removed 4 bases at V and 3 bases at J, leaving 8 bases unmatched. Germline loops: CDR1 SQVTM, CDR2 ANQGSEA. The chain's CDR3 is CSVAGGAGSYEQYF. The CDR3 DNA reads as TGCAGCGTTGCCGGGGGGGCAGGGAGCTACGAGCAGTACTTC.

This sequence joins TRBV4-3 and TRBJ2-6, with 9 bases that match TRBD1. Germline V gene data show CDR1 as LGHNA and CDR2 as YSLEER. J was trimmed by 0 bases and V by 2 bases; bases with no gene match: 5. The length of the CDR3 is 18 residues. CDR3 nucleotide sequence: TGCGCCAGCAGCCAAAATATACAGGGGGCCTCTGGGGCCAACGTCCTGACTTTC. Encoded protein: CASSQNIQGASGANVLTF.

V and J are TRBV28 and TRBJ1-2, with 7 bases identical to TRBD1. The CDR3 contains 14 residues. The V and J ends lost 4 bases and 5 bases, in that order; junction bases with no gene match: 7. CDR1 is MDHEN, CDR2 SYDVKM, per germline. In DNA form, the CDR3 reads TGTGCCAGCAGTTCGTCGACAGGGCTTTATGGCTACACCTTC. This sequence encodes CASSSSTGLYGYTF.

Comment on this clone: The same CDR3 is also encoded by other DNA sequences in this sample. The rearrangement uses TRBV7-8 and TRBJ1-5, with TRBD1 matching 7 bases. V was clipped by 0 bases and J by 7 bases; unmatched bases: 6. The CDR3 covers 15 residues. In germline, CDR1 is SGHVS, CDR2 FQNEAQ. This CDR3 reads CASSLAGGLGQPQHF. The CDR3 DNA is TGTGCCAGCAGCTTAGCAGGGGGCCTTGGCCAGCCCCAGCATTTT.

The chain has TRBV7-2 and TRBJ2-1; D remains ambiguous. V lost 4 bases to trimming and J lost 7 bases, with 17 bases between them. Germline CDR1 is SGHTA and CDR2 is FQGNSA. CDR3 size: 15 residues. CDR3 sequence (DNA): TGTGCCAGCAGCTCACTCGGCCCCCTGGGGAATGAGCAGTTCTTC. Encoded protein: CASSSLGPLGNEQFF. Based on the CDR3 plus reference TRBV7-2 and TRBJ2-1, the full variable domain is GAGVSQSPSNKVTEKGKDVELRCDPISGHTALYWYRQSLGQGLEFLIYFQGNSAPDKSGLPSDRFSAERTGGSVSTLTIQRTQQEDSAVYLCASSSLGPLGNEQFFGPGTRLTVL.

The V gene is TRBV2, the J gene TRBJ2-3; 9 bases fit TRBD2. V shed 6 bases, J shed 2 bases, and the junction held 6 bases outside the gene matches. Germline values: CDR1 SNHLY, CDR2 FYNNEI. CDR3 length equals 15 residues. The CDR3 loop reads CASRETSGTTDTQYF. The DNA of the CDR3 is TGTGCCAGCAGAGAGACTAGCGGTACCACAGATACGCAGTATTTT.

DNA of the CDR3: TGTGCCTGGGCCCCAAGGGTTGGGGGTTTAACTGAAAAACTGTTTTTT. Translation gives CAWAPRVGGLTEKLFF. The chain carries TRBV30 and TRBJ1-4; D perhaps matches TRBD1 (5 bases). The CDR3 runs to 16 residues. Trimming took 5 bases from V and 7 from J, leaving 23 bases between them. Germline V gene lookup returns CDR1 GTSNPN and CDR2 SVGIG (reference sequence).

The chain joins TRBV11-3 to TRBJ2-1; 10 nucleotides match TRBD2. After removal of 5 bases from V and 9 bases from J, the junction contained 16 bases not matched to a gene. The germline V gene has CDR1 SGHNT and CDR2 YENEEA. The CDR3 sequence is 17 residues long. The CDR3 DNA follows: TGTGCCAGCAGCCAGCGAGGGGCTAGCGGGAGATTGGGTGAGCAGTTCTTC. Translating gives CASSQRGASGRLGEQFF.

Only a few counts were recorded for this clone. The J gene is TRBJ2-5, the V gene TRBV3-1 (or the pseudogene TRBV3-2); TRBD2 matches at 13 bases. Germline CDR1 is LGHDT and CDR2 is YNNKEL (reference sequence). This CDR3 spans 16 amino acids. Trimming removed 3 bases from V and 3 bases from J; junction bases left unmatched: 4. DNA for the CDR3: TGTGCCAGCAGCCACCCCGGGACTAGCGGGAAAGAGACCCAGTACTTC. Its protein is CASSHPGTSGKETQYF.

This clone appeared a few times. The V and J genes are TRBV29-1 and TRBJ1-2; 7 bases align to TRBD1. The CDR3 covers 11 residues. CDR1 SQVTM and CDR2 ANQGSEA come from the germline V gene. V was pared by 7 bases and J by 6 bases, with 5 bases of the junction left unmatched. This chain's CDR3 is CSADRVHGYTF. CDR3 DNA: TGCAGCGCCGACAGGGTCCATGGCTACACCTTC.

The chain is built from TRBV5-3 and TRBJ1-6; D is possibly TRBD1 (5 bases). TRBV5-3 has ORF status, its function being uncertain. This CDR3 contains 17 residues. The germline V and J ends were trimmed by 2 bases and 7 bases, with 19 bases remaining between them. The CDR3: CARSFLGTTTANSPLHF. In DNA, the CDR3 is TGTGCCAGAAGCTTTTTAGGGACTACCACCGCCAATTCACCCCTCCACTTT.

This chain uses TRBV9 with TRBJ1-5; 8 positions agree with TRBD1. CDR1 SGDLS and CDR2 YYNGEE come from the germline V gene. With V trimmed by 0 bases and J by 7 bases, 6 bases remained unmatched. The CDR3 spans 15 residues. The CDR3 bases are TGTGCCAGCAGCGTAGGCGGACAGGGAGGGCAGCCCCAGCATTTT. It is translated as CASSVGGQGGQPQHF.

In its sample, this clone was seen once. The chain joins TRBV10-3 to TRBJ2-5; 10 nucleotides match TRBD2. Germline CDR1 reads ENHRY; CDR2 reads SYGVKD. Losses at the gene ends were 7 bases for V and 4 bases for J; bases not matched to a gene: 6. There are 14 residues in the CDR3. DNA of the CDR3: TGTGCCATCAAGGGAAGACTAGCGGGAGAGACCCAGTACTTC. Translated: CAIKGRLAGETQYF.